Below, 3 T cell receptor beta chains from the same sample are listed, as sequenced in a study of cytomegalovirus exposure and HLA in healthy donors. The PCR made use of 60 Vbeta and 13 Jbeta primers. Assay used: immunoSEQ multiplex PCR; TCRdb lists only in-frame clones, some missing. Found here are 90,000 to 140,000 clones, roughly 80% of them singletons; the top ten hold approximately 6.9%. Sequenced material: PBMCs. Receptor source: a man aged 30 to 39 in good health and CMV-seropositive.

The chain joins TRBV18 to TRBJ2-3; 9 bases line up with TRBD1. V shed 0 bases and J 3 bases; nucleotides not matched to a gene: 10. CDR1 and CDR2 (germline): KGHSH, LQKENI. The CDR3 totals 18 residues. The CDR3 bases are TGTGCCAGCTCACCACCGTACTCTGGACAGGGGAGGACAGATACGCAGTATTTT. Protein: CASSPPYSGQGRTDTQYF.

This chain connects TRBV4-2 to TRBJ1-5; no clear D gene. V was trimmed by 4 bases and J by 0 bases, leaving 4 bases between them. CDR3 length equals 13 residues. The germline gives CDR1 LGHNA, CDR2 YNFKEQ. The chain's CDR3 is CASSPFSNQPQHF. The DNA for the CDR3 is TGTGCCAGCAGCCCTTTTAGCAATCAGCCCCAGCATTTT.

V and J are TRBV6-5 and TRBJ2-5, with 10 bases identical to TRBD2. V lost 7 bases to trimming and J lost 5 bases; unmatched junction nucleotides: 10. The length of the CDR3 is 15 residues. CDR1 is MNHEY and CDR2 is SVGAGI in the germline V gene. The CDR3 region is CASIPSGGASETQYF. In DNA form, the CDR3 reads TGTGCCAGCATCCCAAGCGGGGGGGCCAGCGAGACCCAGTACTTC.